This TCR beta chain was found in a study of graft-versus-host responses after intestinal transplantation. Study as a whole: Multivisceral, liver-intestinal, or isolated intestinal transplants were given to recipients. General study points: Allografts of patients with graft-donor T cell macrochimerism showed high graft-versus-host to host-versus-graft clone ratios. GvH clones surfaced in recipient marrow, some emerging earlier in ileum or blood. HvG clone declines early post-transplant were associated with peak circulating GvH levels.

V was shortened by 6 bases and J by 5 bases, with 10 bases between the two germline ends. Germline CDR1 and CDR2: SNHLY and FYNNEI. This CDR3 contains 12 residues. Points on this clone: As yet, its antigen is unknown.

Clones were read by immunoSEQ multiplex PCR, and TCRdb kept only the in-frame ones, dropping some. Of some 120,000 clones listed, approximately 94% are singletons. V gene TRBV2 combines with J gene TRBJ2-5; no firm D call. Sequences were derived from unstimulated CD4+ T cells sorted from spleen or lymph node cells, sampled before intestinal transplant. The TCR was taken from a human donor who received an intestinal transplant. The CDR3 DNA is TGTGCCAGCAGATCAAATCGGGAGACCCAGTACTTC. Translating gives CASRSNRETQYF.